A selection of T cell receptor beta chains follows, all from one sample in a study of blood T cell repertoires in COVID-19. Measured with immunoSEQ multiplex PCR; TCRdb has only the in-frame clones, and not every one. The sample shows under 70,000 clones, 73% of them seen only once. What was sequenced was peripheral blood. Receptors were obtained from a woman aged 70-85 years with acute or convalescent COVID-19. Both conserved end residues are part of each CDR3. The D gene is left open where the match is weak. The listing skips clone size in some rows; elsewhere it reads once, few, many or a size class.

j_gene: TRBJ1-1; d_gene: .; abundance: .; v_gene: TRBV2; CDR3nt: TGTGCCAGCATCGACAGAAACACTGAAGCTTTCTTT; CDR3aa: CASIDRNTEAFF
j_gene: TRBJ1-5; d_gene: .; abundance: .; v_gene: TRBV2; CDR3nt: TGTGCCAGCAGTGAAAGGCAGGTTCGCAATCAGCCCCAGCATTTT; CDR3aa: CASSERQVRNQPQHF
j_gene: TRBJ1-5; d_gene: .; abundance: .; v_gene: TRBV3-1/TRBV3-2; CDR3nt: TGTGCCAGCAGCCAAACAGGGAATCAGCCCCAGCATTTT; CDR3aa: CASSQTGNQPQHF
j_gene: TRBJ1-6; d_gene: .; abundance: .; v_gene: TRBV18; CDR3nt: TGTGCCAGCTCACCCAACTATAATTCACCCCTCCACTTT; CDR3aa: CASSPNYNSPLHF
j_gene: TRBJ1-2; d_gene: .; abundance: .; v_gene: TRBV5-8; CDR3nt: TGTGCCAGCAGCTTTTGGAGAACTAACTATGGCTACACCTTC; CDR3aa: CASSFWRTNYGYTF
j_gene: TRBJ1-3; d_gene: TRBD1; abundance: many; v_gene: TRBV5-1; CDR3nt: TGCGCCAGCGGACAGGGAACCGATGGAAACACCATATATTTT; CDR3aa: CASGQGTDGNTIYF
j_gene: TRBJ2-7; d_gene: .; abundance: few; v_gene: TRBV6-2/TRBV6-3; CDR3nt: TGTGCCAGCAGCCTTGGGGGGACAGTCACCTACGAGCAGTACTTC; CDR3aa: CASSLGGTVTYEQYF
j_gene: TRBJ1-1; d_gene: TRBD1; abundance: .; v_gene: TRBV5-6; CDR3nt: TGTGCCAGCAGCCACGGGACAGCATACACTGAAGCTTTCTTT; CDR3aa: CASSHGTAYTEAFF
j_gene: TRBJ1-1; d_gene: .; abundance: .; v_gene: TRBV6-5; CDR3nt: TGTGCCAGCAGTTACCGGGGGGGAGAAACTGAAGCTTTCTTT; CDR3aa: CASSYRGGETEAFF
j_gene: TRBJ1-2; d_gene: TRBD1; abundance: .; v_gene: TRBV14; CDR3nt: TGTGCCAGCAGCCCACAGGGGAACTATGGCTACACCTTC; CDR3aa: CASSPQGNYGYTF
j_gene: TRBJ1-1; d_gene: .; abundance: .; v_gene: TRBV7-3; CDR3nt: TGTGCCAGCAGCGCACAGGGAACAGAAGCTTTCTTT; CDR3aa: CASSAQGTEAFF
j_gene: TRBJ1-2; d_gene: .; abundance: once; v_gene: TRBV9; CDR3nt: TGTGCCAGCAGCGTAGGGTTCCGGGGGGAGAGGAGCTACACCTTC; CDR3aa: CASSVGFRGERSYTF
j_gene: TRBJ1-2; d_gene: .; abundance: few; v_gene: TRBV4-1; CDR3nt: TGCGCCAGCAGCCAAGAACGCGGCAGTGGCTATGGCTACACCTTC; CDR3aa: CASSQERGSGYGYTF
j_gene: TRBJ2-2; d_gene: TRBD1; abundance: .; v_gene: TRBV5-1; CDR3nt: TGCGCCAGCAGCCTCGGGACAGGGGCCGGGGAGCTGTTTTTT; CDR3aa: CASSLGTGAGELFF
j_gene: TRBJ2-7; d_gene: TRBD1; abundance: .; v_gene: TRBV2; CDR3nt: TGTGCCAGCAAAAAAGGGGGCACCTACGAGCAGTACTTC; CDR3aa: CASKKGGTYEQYF
j_gene: TRBJ1-2; d_gene: .; abundance: .; v_gene: TRBV29-1; CDR3nt: TGCAGCGTCCACGGACTTTACTCAAGTGGCTACACCTTC; CDR3aa: CSVHGLYSSGYTF
j_gene: TRBJ1-2; d_gene: .; abundance: once; v_gene: TRBV6-5; CDR3nt: TGTGCCAGCAGCCGGTTGGGGGAGGCCAATGGCTACACCTTC; CDR3aa: CASSRLGEANGYTF
j_gene: TRBJ2-2; d_gene: TRBD2; abundance: .; v_gene: TRBV5-4; CDR3nt: TGTGCCAGCAGCTCCAACCCGGGGGGCACCGGGGAGCTGTTTTTT; CDR3aa: CASSSNPGGTGELFF
j_gene: TRBJ2-1; d_gene: TRBD1; abundance: .; v_gene: TRBV29-1; CDR3nt: TGCAGCGTCCGTCCGGGACAGGGAGCCTACAATGAGCAGTTCTTC; CDR3aa: CSVRPGQGAYNEQFF
j_gene: TRBJ1-5; d_gene: TRBD1; abundance: .; v_gene: TRBV30; CDR3nt: TGTGCCTGGGAGACAGGGGGAGGGAGCAATCAGCCCCAGCATTTT; CDR3aa: CAWETGGGSNQPQHF
j_gene: TRBJ1-2; d_gene: TRBD1; abundance: .; v_gene: TRBV6-5; CDR3nt: TGTGCCAGCAGTTCAGGGGGGTTTCGTGCTGGCTACACCTTC; CDR3aa: CASSSGGFRAGYTF
j_gene: TRBJ2-1; d_gene: TRBD2; abundance: .; v_gene: TRBV9; CDR3nt: TGTGCCAGCAGCGTACTAGCGGGGGGGGTCTACAATGAGCAGTTCTTC; CDR3aa: CASSVLAGGVYNEQFF
j_gene: TRBJ1-3; d_gene: .; abundance: .; v_gene: TRBV25-1; CDR3nt: TGTGCCAGGATGGCCCCTGGAAACACCATATATTTT; CDR3aa: CARMAPGNTIYF